The sequence of this T cell receptor (beta chain) was determined in a study of blood T cell repertoires in COVID-19. Whole-study context: Donors in the United States, Italy and Spain gave samples during acute or convalescent COVID-19. Sample material is recorded as cDNA or gDNA derived from T cells, B-cell-depleted T cells, or PBMCs.

Measured with immunoSEQ multiplex PCR; TCRdb has only the in-frame clones, and not every one. The sample includes 200,000 or so clones, 70% to 85% of them seen just once. Germline V CDR1 and CDR2: SNHLY, FYNNEI. V shed 6 bases and J shed 5 bases, with 13 bases lying between them. This CDR3 contains 14 residues. V and J are TRBV2 and TRBJ2-2, with a weak D call TRBD2 (6 bases). Sequencing input: peripheral blood. This TCR came from a human donor with acute or convalescent COVID-19. The donor label of this sample is uncertain. CDR3 DNA: TGTGCCAGCAGGAGACCGGGAGTGACCGGGGAGCTGTTTTTT. As protein: CASRRPGVTGELFF.